Listed below are T cell receptor beta chains from one sample, sequenced in a study of technical replicates of blood from several donors. Measured with immunoSEQ multiplex PCR; TCRdb has only the in-frame clones, and not every one. The sample has about 98,000 clones, 95% seen once. The sequenced sample was T cells isolated from PBMCs. The receptor source for this set is a human donor in good health. Both conserved end residues are part of each CDR3. D genes are given only for firm matches. Some rows mark clone size as missing; the rest say once, few, many or name a class of expanded clone.

TRBV28	TRBD2	TRBJ2-7	once	TGTGCCAGCAGTTTTAGGGGCGGGAGGGTTGACGAGCAGTACTTC	CASSFRGGRVDEQYF
TRBV7-2	-	TRBJ1-5	-	TGTGCCAGCAGCTTACGGCTGGGTGGAGGCAATCAGCCCCAGCATTTT	CASSLRLGGGNQPQHF
TRBV5-6	-	TRBJ1-2	-	TGTGCCAGCAGCTTCGGGCGGGTGGACTATGGCTACACCTTC	CASSFGRVDYGYTF
TRBV2	TRBD1	TRBJ2-1	-	TGTGCCAGCAGTAGAGGACAGGGGTTCCACAATGAGCAGTTCTTC	CASSRGQGFHNEQFF
TRBV28	-	TRBJ1-5	-	TGTGCCAGCAGTTCCCGACTAAGGAATCAGCCCCAGCATTTT	CASSSRLRNQPQHF
TRBV6-5	-	TRBJ1-3	-	TGTGCCAGCAGTTACTCACCCAGGGGCTCTGGAAACACCATATATTTT	CASSYSPRGSGNTIYF
TRBV27	TRBD1	TRBJ1-4	-	TGTGCCAGCATTCGGGACAGGGTTGTTCCGCGAATCGCCCTCGATGAAAAACTGTTTTTT	CASIRDRVVPRIALDEKLFF
TRBV7-5	-	TRBJ2-3	-	TGTGTCAGAGGTTCCGGGACAGATACGCAGTATTTT	CVRGSGTDTQYF
TRBV7-9	-	TRBJ2-7	-	TGTGCCAGCAGCTCGGGACTCCGGGAAGGCGAGCAGTACTTC	CASSSGLREGEQYF
TRBV18	TRBD1	TRBJ2-7	-	TGTGCCAGCTCATACGCCGGGACAGGGTTCTACGAGCAGTACTTC	CASSYAGTGFYEQYF
TRBV5-1	-	TRBJ2-3	once	TGCGCCAGCAGCTTAGGGGCAGGCCTTAGCACAGATACGCAGTATTTT	CASSLGAGLSTDTQYF
TRBV18	-	TRBJ1-2	-	TGTGCCAGCTCACCCGGGAGCGGAGCGGGTGGCTACACCTTC	CASSPGSGAGGYTF
TRBV5-4	TRBD2	TRBJ2-1	-	TGTGCCAGCAGCGCCGGAGGGGGACTAGCGGGAGATGAGCAGTTCTTC	CASSAGGGLAGDEQFF
TRBV6-6	-	TRBJ2-3	-	TGTGCCAGCAGTTACACGCAGGGGGGAGATACGCAGTATTTT	CASSYTQGGDTQYF
TRBV28	-	TRBJ1-1	-	TGTGCCAGCAGGGTGGATGGAGTGAACACTGAAGCTTTCTTT	CASRVDGVNTEAFF
TRBV29-1	TRBD2	TRBJ2-1	-	TGCAGCGTTGAATCGCGGGGGGGCCGCGTAAAGGGGTCCTACAATGAGCAGTTCTTC	CSVESRGGRVKGSYNEQFF
TRBV10-2	TRBD2	TRBJ2-4	-	TGCGCCAGCTGTCCGGTGGGGGGGGAGATAGCCAAAAACATTCAGTACTTC	CASCPVGGEIAKNIQYF
TRBV11-2	TRBD2	TRBJ2-3	once	TGTGCCAGCAGCTTAGATATGGCTAGCGGGGGGACGCAGTATTTT	CASSLDMASGGTQYF
TRBV10-2	-	TRBJ1-1	-	TGCGCCAGCAGTCTTTCAGGGGAGGCTTTCTTT	CASSLSGEAFF
TRBV11-3	TRBD1	TRBJ2-7	once	TGTGCCAGCAGCCCAACCGGGACAGGGGGTTACGAGCAGTACTTC	CASSPTGTGGYEQYF
TRBV7-2	TRBD2	TRBJ2-3	-	TGTGCCAGCAGCCCGCGGACTAGCGGGGGGTGGGCAGATACGCAGTATTTT	CASSPRTSGGWADTQYF
TRBV5-1	TRBD1	TRBJ2-7	-	TGCGCCAGCAGCTTGGCCCCGGGACAGTTCTACGAGCAGTACTTC	CASSLAPGQFYEQYF
TRBV5-4	TRBD1	TRBJ2-1	-	TGTGCCAGCAGCTTGAGGGGGCGCGGCTACAATGAGCAGTTCTTC	CASSLRGRGYNEQFF